Below, one T cell receptor (beta chain) is given with its context. Per the original data handling: Scientists estimated how many nucleated cells there were by amplifying reference gene primers. TCRdb's table, derived via immunoSEQ multiplex PCR, lists solely in-frame clones and lacks some. V, J and clone size reflect that table, while D and trimming were determined from the DNA. The data show roughly 230,000 clones, roughly 84% seen once. The germline CDR1 and CDR2 sequences are SGHTA and FQGNSA. The V gene lost 4 bases and the J gene lost 0 bases, with 10 bases spanning the gap. The CDR3 consists of 15 residues. The sample originates from a study of blood T cell repertoires in COVID-19.

The clonotype originates from a woman aged 80 or over with acute or convalescent COVID-19. This chain connects TRBV7-2 to TRBJ1-3; D not resolved. The sample consisted of peripheral blood. The CDR3 loop reads CASSYPGRSGNTIYF. The CDR3 DNA reads TGTGCCAGCAGCTACCCAGGCCGCTCTGGAAACACCATATATTTT.